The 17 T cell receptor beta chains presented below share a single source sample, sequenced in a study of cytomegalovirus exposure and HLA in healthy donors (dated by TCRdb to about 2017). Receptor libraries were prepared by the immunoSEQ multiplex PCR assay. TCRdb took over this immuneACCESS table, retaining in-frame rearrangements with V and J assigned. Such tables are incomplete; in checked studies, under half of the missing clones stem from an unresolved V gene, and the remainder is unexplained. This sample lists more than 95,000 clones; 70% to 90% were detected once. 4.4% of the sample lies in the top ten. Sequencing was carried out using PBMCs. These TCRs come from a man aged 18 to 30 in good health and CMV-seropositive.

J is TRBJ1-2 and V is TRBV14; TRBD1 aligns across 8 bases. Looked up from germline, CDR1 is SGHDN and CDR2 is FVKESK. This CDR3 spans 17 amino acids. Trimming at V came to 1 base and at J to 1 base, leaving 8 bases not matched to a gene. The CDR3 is CASSQAGQVSLNYGYTF. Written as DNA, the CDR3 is TGTGCCAGCAGCCAAGCGGGACAGGTCTCCCTTAACTATGGCTACACCTTC.

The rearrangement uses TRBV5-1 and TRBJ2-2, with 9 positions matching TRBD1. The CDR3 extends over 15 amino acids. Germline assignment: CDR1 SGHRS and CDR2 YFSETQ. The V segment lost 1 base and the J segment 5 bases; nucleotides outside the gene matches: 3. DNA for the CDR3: TGCGCCAGCAGCTTGATGACAGGGGGAACCGGGGAGCTGTTTTTT. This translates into CASSLMTGGTGELFF. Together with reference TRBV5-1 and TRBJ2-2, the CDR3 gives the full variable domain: KAGVTQTPRYLIKTRGQQVTLSCSPISGHRSVSWYQQTPGQGLQFLFEYFSETQRNKGNFPGRFSGRQFSNSRSEMNVSTLELGDSALYLCASSLMTGGTGELFFGEGSRLTVL.

The CDR3 DNA follows: TGTGCCAGCAGTTACACTACCGGGACAGGTCTAGACGAGCAGTACTTC. It specifies CASSYTTGTGLDEQYF. This rearrangement joins TRBV7-2 to TRBJ2-7; 8 bases are a match to TRBD1. This CDR3 is 16 amino acids long. Germline CDR1 is SGHTA and CDR2 is FQGNSA. V gave up 6 bases and J gave up 5 bases; unmatched junction bases: 15.

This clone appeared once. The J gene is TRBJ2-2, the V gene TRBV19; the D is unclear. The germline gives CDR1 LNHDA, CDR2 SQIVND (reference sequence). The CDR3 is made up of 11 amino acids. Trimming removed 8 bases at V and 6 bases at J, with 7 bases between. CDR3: CASRSAGELFF. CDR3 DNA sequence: TGTGCCAGTCGATCAGCCGGGGAGCTGTTTTTT.

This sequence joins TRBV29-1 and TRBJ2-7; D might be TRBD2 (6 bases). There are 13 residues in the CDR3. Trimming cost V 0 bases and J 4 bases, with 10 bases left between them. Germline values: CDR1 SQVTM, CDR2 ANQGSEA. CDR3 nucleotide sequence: TGCAGCGTTGAAGATCTTGGGGGGTACGAGCAGTACTTC. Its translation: CSVEDLGGYEQYF.

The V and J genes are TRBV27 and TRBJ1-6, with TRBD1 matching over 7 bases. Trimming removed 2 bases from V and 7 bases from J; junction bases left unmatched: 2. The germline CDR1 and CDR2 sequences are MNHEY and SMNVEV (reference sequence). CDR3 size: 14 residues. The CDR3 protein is CASSLDRENSPLHF. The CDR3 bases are TGTGCCAGCAGTTTAGACAGGGAGAATTCACCCCTCCACTTT.

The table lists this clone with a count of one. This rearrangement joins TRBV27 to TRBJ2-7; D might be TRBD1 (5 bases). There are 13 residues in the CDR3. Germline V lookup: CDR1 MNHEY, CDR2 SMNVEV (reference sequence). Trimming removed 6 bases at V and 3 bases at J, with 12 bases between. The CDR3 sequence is CASREDNYYEQYF. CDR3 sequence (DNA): TGTGCCAGCAGAGAGGACAACTACTACGAGCAGTACTTC.

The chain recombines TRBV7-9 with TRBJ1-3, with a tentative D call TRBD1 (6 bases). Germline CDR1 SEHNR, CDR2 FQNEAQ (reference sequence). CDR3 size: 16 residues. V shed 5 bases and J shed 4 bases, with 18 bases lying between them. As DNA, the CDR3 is TGTGCCAGCAGCCCACGTAACAGGGAGACGGGAAACACCATATATTTT. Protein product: CASSPRNRETGNTIYF.

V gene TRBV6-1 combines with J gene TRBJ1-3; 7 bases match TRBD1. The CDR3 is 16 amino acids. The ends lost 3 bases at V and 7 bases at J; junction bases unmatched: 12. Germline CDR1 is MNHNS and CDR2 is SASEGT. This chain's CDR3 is CASSDPRDRSGNTIYF. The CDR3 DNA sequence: TGTGCCAGCAGTGACCCCCGGGACAGATCCGGTAACACCATATATTTT.

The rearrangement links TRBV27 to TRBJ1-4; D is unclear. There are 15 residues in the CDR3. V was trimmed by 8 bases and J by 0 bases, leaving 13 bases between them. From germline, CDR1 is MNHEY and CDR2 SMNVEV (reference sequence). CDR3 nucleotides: TGTGCCAGCCGTCGGAGGATTGCAACTAATGAAAAACTGTTTTTT. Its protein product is CASRRRIATNEKLFF.

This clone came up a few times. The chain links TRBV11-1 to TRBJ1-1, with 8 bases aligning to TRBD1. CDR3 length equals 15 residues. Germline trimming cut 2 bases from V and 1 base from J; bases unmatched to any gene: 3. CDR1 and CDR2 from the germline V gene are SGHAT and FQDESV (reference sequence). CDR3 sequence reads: CASSLQGAGNTEAFF. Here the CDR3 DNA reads TGTGCCAGCAGCTTACAGGGGGCGGGGAACACTGAAGCTTTCTTT.

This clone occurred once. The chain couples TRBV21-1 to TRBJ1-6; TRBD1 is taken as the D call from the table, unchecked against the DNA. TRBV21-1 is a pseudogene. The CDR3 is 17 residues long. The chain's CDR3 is CASSKGVHPGQGITLHF. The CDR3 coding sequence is TGTGCCAGCAGCAAAGGAGTGCATCCAGGACAGGGGATAACCCTCCACTTT.

The CDR3 region has the DNA TGTGCCAGCAGCGAGACAGGGATCGGCCAAGAGACCCAGTACTTC. This sequence encodes CASSETGIGQETQYF. V usage is TRBV9 and J usage is TRBJ2-5; TRBD1 matches 7 bases. Per the germline V gene, CDR1 is SGDLS and CDR2 is YYNGEE. The CDR3 is 15 amino acids. The V and J ends lost 3 bases and 1 base, in that order; junction bases with no gene match: 6.

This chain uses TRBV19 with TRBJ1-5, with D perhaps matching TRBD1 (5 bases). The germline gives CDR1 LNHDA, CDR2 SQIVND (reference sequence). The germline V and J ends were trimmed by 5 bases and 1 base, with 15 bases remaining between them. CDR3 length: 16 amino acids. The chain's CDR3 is CASSRQGGISNQPQHF. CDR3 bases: TGTGCCAGTAGTCGGCAGGGAGGGATAAGCAATCAGCCCCAGCATTTT.

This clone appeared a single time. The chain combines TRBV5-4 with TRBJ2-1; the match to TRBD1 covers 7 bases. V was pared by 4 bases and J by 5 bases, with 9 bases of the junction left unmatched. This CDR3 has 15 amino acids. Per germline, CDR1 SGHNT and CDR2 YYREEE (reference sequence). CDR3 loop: CASSRLQGPNNEQFF. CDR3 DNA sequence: TGTGCCAGCAGCCGCCTACAGGGGCCTAACAATGAGCAGTTCTTC.

DNA for the CDR3: TGTGCCAGCAGTACCGGGAAACTCTATGGCTACACCTTC. Encoded protein: CASSTGKLYGYTF. The gene calls are TRBV6-5 and TRBJ1-2; unclear D gene. Germline-derived CDR1 and CDR2 are MNHEY and SVGAGI. The CDR3 length is 13 residues. V gave up 5 bases and J gave up 4 bases, with 11 bases separating them.

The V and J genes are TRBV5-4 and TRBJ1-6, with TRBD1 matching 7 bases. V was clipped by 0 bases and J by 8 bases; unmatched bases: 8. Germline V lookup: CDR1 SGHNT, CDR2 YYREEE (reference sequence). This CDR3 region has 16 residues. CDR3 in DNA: TGTGCCAGCAGCTTGGTGCCGGGACAGAAGGATTCACCCCTCCACTTT. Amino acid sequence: CASSLVPGQKDSPLHF.